A single sample gave rise to the 16 T cell receptor beta chains below, sequenced in a study of cytomegalovirus exposure and HLA in healthy donors. Primers for the PCR totalled 60 Vbeta and 13 Jbeta. Clones were sequenced by immunoSEQ multiplex PCR, and TCRdb holds only the in-frame ones, with some missing. The sample has 80,000 to 95,000 clones, roughly 70% seen once. The sample comprised PBMCs. The receptors here all came from a woman aged 50 to 65 in good health and CMV-seropositive.

Note on this clone: The same CDR3 arises from other DNA sequences in this sample as well. The chain couples TRBV7-3 to TRBJ1-1; perhaps TRBD1 as D (5 bases). The CDR3 is 15 amino acids. Germline CDR1 reads SGHTA; CDR2 reads FQGTGA. The V end was cut by 5 bases, the J end by 4 bases, with 17 bases between. The CDR3 region has the DNA TGTGCCAGCAGCCCGTCTCCCACAGGATTCACTGAAGCTTTCTTT. Translated, it gives CASSPSPTGFTEAFF. Full variable domain (remainder filled in from reference TRBV7-3 and TRBJ1-1): GAGVSQTPSNKVTEKGKYVELRCDPISGHTALYWYRQSLGQGPEFLIYFQGTGAADDSGLPNDRFFAVRPEGSVSTLKIQRTERGDSAVYLCASSPSPTGFTEAFFGQGTRLTVV.

The J gene is TRBJ1-5, the V gene TRBV11-2; D may be TRBD1 (5 bases). The CDR3 loop spans 15 amino acids. From germline, CDR1 is SGHAT and CDR2 FQNNGV. Between the trimmed V and J ends, which lost 5 bases and 0 bases, there was a span of 11 bases. The CDR3 spells CASSATGDSNQPQHF. The DNA for the CDR3 is TGTGCCAGCAGCGCCACAGGCGATAGCAATCAGCCCCAGCATTTT. Supplemented by reference TRBV11-2 and TRBJ1-5, the full variable domain reads EAGVAQSPRYKIIEKRQSVAFWCNPISGHATLYWYQQILGQGPKLLIQFQNNGVVDDSQLPKDRFSAERLKGVDSTLKIQPAKLEDSAVYLCASSATGDSNQPQHFGDGTRLSIL.

This clone was counted only a few times. The chain joins TRBV7-2 to TRBJ2-1; 9 bases map to TRBD2. Trimming took 7 bases from V and 4 from J; bases not matched to a gene: 17. The CDR3 is 18 residues long. In germline, CDR1 is SGHTA, CDR2 FQGNSA. CDR3 nucleotides: TGTGCCAGCACCCTAAGAAATAGCGGGACTAGCCTTTACAATGAGCAGTTCTTC. It specifies CASTLRNSGTSLYNEQFF.

This chain links TRBV19 with TRBJ2-1; 7 bases are shared with TRBD2. The CDR3 sequence is 15 residues long. With V trimmed by 11 bases and J by 0 bases, 10 bases remained unmatched. Germline lookup yields CDR1 LNHDA and CDR2 SQIVND (reference sequence). The CDR3 DNA sequence: TGTGCCGGCAGAACAGCGGGGAGCTCCTACAATGAGCAGTTCTTC. Protein sequence: CAGRTAGSSYNEQFF.

This chain uses TRBV18 with TRBJ2-1; 10 nucleotides match TRBD2. Germline loops: CDR1 KGHSH, CDR2 LQKENI. The length of the CDR3 is 15 residues. Trimming took 3 bases from V and 2 from J; bases not matched to a gene: 1. CDR3: CASSPTSGTYNEQFF. The DNA of the CDR3 is TGTGCCAGCTCACCCACTAGCGGGACCTACAATGAGCAGTTCTTC.

This clone was counted a few times. The V gene is TRBV4-3, the J gene TRBJ2-3; D is possibly TRBD2 (5 bases). Germline CDR1 is LGHNA and CDR2 is YSLEER. Trimming shortened V by 1 base and J by 2 bases, and 25 bases separated the two germline ends. CDR3 length: 20 amino acids. CDR3 DNA: TGCGCCAGCAGCCAAGTAAGTCGAGGGCCAAAACTCGATGACACAGATACGCAGTATTTT. Translation gives CASSQVSRGPKLDDTDTQYF.

As for this clone: One end of the junction does not line up with germline, which may come from a read error. The chain is built from TRBV10-1 and TRBJ2-1; 10 bases align to TRBD2. CDR1 is WNHNN and CDR2 is SYGVQD in the germline V gene (reference sequence). CDR3 length: 18 residues. CDR3 in amino acids: CPSPSSGRACGSYNEQFF. The CDR3 nucleotides are TGCCCCAGCCCTAGCAGCGGGAGGGCCTGTGGCTCCTACAATGAGCAGTTCTTC.

This chain connects TRBV19 to TRBJ2-2; D is undetermined. Trimming removed 5 bases at V and 5 bases at J, with 6 bases between. The CDR3 is made up of 12 amino acids. Germline lookup yields CDR1 LNHDA and CDR2 SQIVND (reference sequence). CDR3 loop: CASSFRTGELFF. In nucleotides, the CDR3 is TGTGCCAGTAGTTTTAGAACCGGGGAGCTGTTTTTT.

This clone was recorded once. The genes are TRBV2 and TRBJ2-3; 10 bases line up with TRBD2. The CDR3 has 16 residues. From germline, CDR1 is SNHLY and CDR2 FYNNEI. Germline trimming cut 3 bases from V and 4 bases from J; bases unmatched to any gene: 7. Here the CDR3 reads CASSEASGSWADTQYF. Written as DNA, the CDR3 is TGTGCCAGCAGTGAGGCTAGCGGGAGTTGGGCAGATACGCAGTATTTT.

This chain links TRBV11-2 with TRBJ2-1; TRBD2 matches 10 bases. This CDR3 is 15 amino acids long. Germline loops: CDR1 SGHAT, CDR2 FQNNGV. The ends lost 1 base at V and 8 bases at J; junction bases unmatched: 5. The CDR3 loop reads CASSLASGSIYEQFF. The CDR3 DNA reads TGTGCCAGCAGCTTAGCTAGCGGGAGCATCTATGAGCAGTTCTTC.

On this clone itself: Other DNA sequences in the sample encode the same CDR3. The chain employs TRBV6-6 and TRBJ1-2; the match to TRBD1 covers 9 bases. The CDR3 runs to 14 residues. Trimming removed 9 bases from V and 7 bases from J; junction bases left unmatched: 12. The germline V gene has CDR1 MNHNY and CDR2 SVGAGI (reference sequence). DNA for the CDR3: TGTGCCAGTAGTCCGGGACAGGGATTCTTTGGCTACACCTTC. Protein product: CASSPGQGFFGYTF.

The V call is TRBV2, the J call TRBJ1-3, with TRBD1 matching over 9 bases. Germline trimming cut 4 bases from V and 0 bases from J; bases unmatched to any gene: 4. The CDR3 has 16 amino acids. Germline-derived CDR1 and CDR2 are SNHLY and FYNNEI. CDR3: CASSGGQGASGNTIYF. CDR3 in DNA: TGTGCCAGCAGTGGGGGACAGGGCGCCTCTGGAAACACCATATATTTT.

This clone has only a few counts. The chain employs TRBV19 and TRBJ2-3, with D perhaps matching TRBD2 (6 bases). CDR1 and CDR2 (germline): LNHDA, SQIVND (reference sequence). The CDR3 loop spans 14 amino acids. V was shortened by 2 bases and J by 5 bases, with 11 bases between the two germline ends. CDR3 in amino acids: CASSITGVRDTQYF. In nucleotides, the CDR3 is TGTGCCAGTAGTATAACGGGAGTCCGAGATACGCAGTATTTT.

The chain has TRBV5-1 and TRBJ2-2; 7 bases are shared with TRBD1. The germline V gene encodes CDR1 SGHRS and CDR2 YFSETQ. CDR3 length: 15 amino acids. The V segment lost 0 bases and the J segment 5 bases; nucleotides outside the gene matches: 4. The CDR3: CASSLDRGATGELFF. The CDR3, as DNA: TGCGCCAGCAGCTTGGACAGGGGAGCGACCGGGGAGCTGTTTTTT.

The chain employs TRBV4-3 and TRBJ2-3, with D maybe TRBD1 (5 bases). The CDR3 contains 15 residues. CDR1 is LGHNA and CDR2 is YSLEER in the germline V gene. Trimming took 0 bases from V and 5 from J, leaving 12 bases between them. The CDR3 loop reads CASSQDIRVGDTQYF. CDR3 in DNA: TGCGCCAGCAGCCAAGATATCAGGGTTGGAGATACGCAGTATTTT.

The V gene is TRBV5-5, the J gene TRBJ2-2; D perhaps matches TRBD2 (6 bases). V was pared by 0 bases and J by 4 bases, with 13 bases between. The CDR3 loop spans 16 amino acids. Germline V gene data show CDR1 as SGHKS and CDR2 as YYEKEE (reference sequence). In DNA form, the CDR3 reads TGTGCCAGCAGCTTGGAGCAGGGACTCGTCACCGGGGAGCTGTTTTTT. As protein: CASSLEQGLVTGELFF.